The source of this T cell receptor beta chain is a study of beta chain features in type 1 diabetes. Findings of the study overall: The question left open here concerned HLA type influencing TCRB rearrangement.

This clone occurred a few times. What it binds is unknown. The CDR3 runs 14 residues. The J segment lost 2 bases and the V segment lost 3 bases, leaving 4 bases of the junction unmatched. Germline V gene data show CDR1 as GTSNPN and CDR2 as SVGIG (reference sequence). Isolated RNA was reverse transcribed in full, so expressed TCRB transcripts were sequenced. Method: immunoSEQ multiplex PCR; TCRdb's copy keeps in-frame clones and lacks some. The sample contains 300,000 to 450,000 clones, over 10% of which appear only once. The clonotype was recovered from a young man in good health. Sequencing was done on a sample of naive CD4+ T cells from blood. The chain links TRBV30 to TRBJ2-7, with 10 bases identical to TRBD2. The CDR3 here is CAWSLAGAPYEQYF. CDR3 DNA: TGTGCCTGGAGCCTAGCGGGAGCCCCCTACGAGCAGTACTTC.